Below, 9 T cell receptor beta chains from the same sample are listed, as sequenced in a study of shared clonotypes between healthy human individuals. The assay was immunoSEQ multiplex PCR, and TCRdb's table has in-frame clones only and misses some. The data hold some 2 million clones, with 95% observed a single time. The sequenced sample was naive CD4+ T cells sorted from blood. This sample's subset: CD45RA+ positively selected. The receptors here all came from a man aged 18 to 29 in good health.

The V call is TRBV11-2, the J call TRBJ1-2; D not resolved. Germline loops: CDR1 SGHAT, CDR2 FQNNGV. The CDR3 is 14 amino acids. Between the trimmed V and J ends, which lost 3 bases and 4 bases, there was a span of 12 bases. CDR3 sequence (DNA): TGTGCCAGCAGCTTGTCTGAGGGCCCCTATGGCTACACCTTC. This encodes CASSLSEGPYGYTF.

With respect to this clone: The sample contains more than one DNA sequence encoding this CDR3. For the CDR3, the DNA is TGTGCCAGTAGTACACAGGGGGCATCCTACGAGCAGTACTTC. This translates into CASSTQGASYEQYF. The rearrangement joins TRBV19 to TRBJ2-7; TRBD1 aligns across 9 bases. The CDR3 runs to 14 residues. V gave up 4 bases and J gave up 1 base; unmatched junction bases: 2. Germline V gene data show CDR1 as LNHDA and CDR2 as SQIVND (reference sequence). The full variable domain, rest sourced from reference TRBV19 and TRBJ2-7, is DGGITQSPKYLFRKEGQNVTLSCEQNLNHDAMYWYRQDPGQGLRLIYYSQIVNDFQKGDIAEGYSVSREKKESFPLTVTSAQKNPTAFYLCASSTQGASYEQYFGPGTRLTVT.

The rearrangement uses TRBV18 and TRBJ2-2, with 8 bases identical to TRBD1. Germline CDR1 and CDR2: KGHSH and LQKENI. The CDR3 length is 14 residues. With V trimmed by 3 bases and J by 7 bases, 4 bases remained unmatched. The chain's CDR3 is CASSPRQGIGELFF. Written as DNA, the CDR3 is TGTGCCAGCTCACCCCGACAGGGGATCGGGGAGCTGTTTTTT.

The chain links TRBV30 to TRBJ2-7, with 8 bases fitting TRBD2. Germline CDR1 reads GTSNPN; CDR2 reads SVGIG (reference sequence). CDR3 length: 13 amino acids. The V gene end was trimmed by 7 bases and the J gene end by 4 bases; junction bases not matched to a gene: 9. The CDR3 here is CAFRVAGRYEQYF. In DNA, the CDR3 is TGTGCCTTTAGGGTAGCGGGGCGTTACGAGCAGTACTTC.

The chain's CDR3 is CASSLTPGEVRVSYNEQFF. The CDR3 DNA follows: TGTGCCAGCAGCTTAACCCCGGGGGAGGTGAGGGTCTCCTACAATGAGCAGTTCTTC. The chain couples TRBV7-3 to TRBJ2-1; TRBD2 is a possible D gene (6 bases). Trimming pared 0 bases from V and 0 bases from J, leaving 18 bases between. The V gene's germline CDR1 is SGHTA and CDR2 FQGTGA. This CDR3 contains 19 residues.

This sequence joins TRBV5-1 and TRBJ2-3; D ambiguous. Germline CDR1 SGHRS, CDR2 YFSETQ. CDR3 size: 12 residues. Between the trimmed V and J ends, which lost 2 bases and 6 bases, there was a span of 7 bases. The CDR3: CASSFTPDTQYF. The CDR3 bases are TGCGCCAGCAGCTTTACCCCGGATACGCAGTATTTT.

J is TRBJ2-7 and V is TRBV30, with a weak D call TRBD2 (5 bases). In germline, CDR1 is GTSNPN, CDR2 SVGIG (reference sequence). Trimming took 7 bases from V and 2 from J, leaving 15 bases between them. The CDR3 is 13 residues long. The CDR3 here is CAYARGPPYEQYF. The DNA of the CDR3 is TGTGCCTACGCCCGGGGTCCACCCTACGAGCAGTACTTC.

A note on this clone: Other DNA sequences from this sample encode an identical CDR3 as well. CDR3 amino acids: CASSLGGRTEAFF. CDR3 sequence (DNA): TGTGCCAGCAGTTTGGGGGGGCGCACTGAAGCTTTCTTT. The V gene is TRBV28, the J gene TRBJ1-1; possibly TRBD1 for D (6 bases). The CDR3 is 13 residues long. The germline gives CDR1 MDHEN, CDR2 SYDVKM. V was trimmed by 3 bases and J by 4 bases, leaving 9 bases between them.

The chain combines TRBV5-1 with TRBJ2-7, with D unresolved. Germline V gives CDR1 SGHRS, CDR2 YFSETQ. This CDR3 is built from 13 residues. V was pared by 2 bases and J by 6 bases, with 12 bases between. CDR3 coding DNA: TGCGCCAGCAGCTTAATTCAGATCGGCGAGCAGTACTTC. Translating gives CASSLIQIGEQYF. Supplemented by reference TRBV5-1 and TRBJ2-7, the full variable domain reads KAGVTQTPRYLIKTRGQQVTLSCSPISGHRSVSWYQQTPGQGLQFLFEYFSETQRNKGNFPGRFSGRQFSNSRSEMNVSTLELGDSALYLCASSLIQIGEQYFGPGTRLTVT.